The sequence of this T cell receptor beta chain was determined in a study of graft-versus-host responses after intestinal transplantation. Study context: Induction using anti-thymocyte globulin, followed by tacrolimus and steroids for two to three years, was given to all recipients.

Assay: immunoSEQ multiplex PCR; the TCRdb copy retains only in-frame clones and omits some. Among about 17,000 clones listed, around two fifths were seen once. Points from the study as a whole: GvH clonotypes were identified within recipient marrow, with a subset emerging first in ileum or blood. Graft-donor T cell macrochimerism in patients accompanied high graft-versus-host to host-versus-graft clonal ratios in allografts.

Responders that carried the CFSE label, approximately 200,000 of them, were plated with approximately 200,000 irradiated, violet-dye-labeled stimulator cells. CDR1 is LNHDA, CDR2 SQIVND, per germline (reference sequence). V was pared by 3 bases and J by 1 base, with 4 bases of the junction left unmatched. This CDR3 contains 15 residues. Sequences were derived from alloreactive CD8+ T cells from a mixed lymphocyte reaction culture, sampled before intestinal transplant. Subset defined: CFSE-low proliferating T cells sorted from roughly six-day pre-transplant mixed lymphocyte reaction (GvH or HvG direction). The clonotype was recovered from a human patient who received an intestinal transplant. The V and J genes are TRBV19 and TRBJ2-7; 9 bases match TRBD2. CDR3 loop: CASSIYSGSSYEQYF. The CDR3 nucleotides read TGTGCCAGTAGTATTTATAGCGGGAGTTCCTACGAGCAGTACTTC.